The clone carrying this TCR beta chain was detected only a few times. Its antigen is unidentified. Looked up from germline, CDR1 is LNHNV and CDR2 is YYDKDF (reference sequence). The CDR3 has 17 residues. Trimming removed 6 bases from V and 0 bases from J, with 19 bases in between. The sample is drawn from a study of CD8+ T cells in alopecia areata. In the study overall: Treated patients were given oral tofacitinib, which was dosed at 5 to 10 mg twice daily.

Extracted RNA was reverse transcribed into cDNA, the sequencing template. Clones were sequenced by immunoSEQ multiplex PCR, and TCRdb holds only the in-frame ones, with some missing. The sample has 100,000 to 150,000 clones; roughly 61% are singletons. Study-wide points: Normal skin's resident alphabeta T cells are also sequenced in scalp samples. Mice gave a clearer picture of TCR sharing than patients did, possibly for HLA-related reasons.

The sequence was obtained from a human donor with alopecia areata. The sequencing used CD4+ T cells sorted from blood, collected at week 0. The V gene is TRBV15, the J gene TRBJ2-3, with D possibly matching TRBD2 (7 bases). The CDR3 bases are TGTGCCACCAGTGCGGAGGAGGGGGGGGTTAGCACAGATACGCAGTATTTT. It specifies CATSAEEGGVSTDTQYF.